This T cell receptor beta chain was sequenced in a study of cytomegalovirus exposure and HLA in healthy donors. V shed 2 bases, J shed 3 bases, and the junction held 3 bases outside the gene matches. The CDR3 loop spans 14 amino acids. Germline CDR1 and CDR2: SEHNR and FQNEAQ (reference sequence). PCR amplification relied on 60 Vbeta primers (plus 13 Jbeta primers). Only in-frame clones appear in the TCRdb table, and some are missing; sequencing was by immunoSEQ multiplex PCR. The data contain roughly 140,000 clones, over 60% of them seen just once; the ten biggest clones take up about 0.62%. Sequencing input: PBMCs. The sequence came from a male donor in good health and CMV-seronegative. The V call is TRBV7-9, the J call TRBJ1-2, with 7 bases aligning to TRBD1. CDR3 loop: CASSLTTGDYGYTF. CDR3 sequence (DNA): TGTGCCAGCAGCTTAACCACAGGGGACTATGGCTACACCTTC.